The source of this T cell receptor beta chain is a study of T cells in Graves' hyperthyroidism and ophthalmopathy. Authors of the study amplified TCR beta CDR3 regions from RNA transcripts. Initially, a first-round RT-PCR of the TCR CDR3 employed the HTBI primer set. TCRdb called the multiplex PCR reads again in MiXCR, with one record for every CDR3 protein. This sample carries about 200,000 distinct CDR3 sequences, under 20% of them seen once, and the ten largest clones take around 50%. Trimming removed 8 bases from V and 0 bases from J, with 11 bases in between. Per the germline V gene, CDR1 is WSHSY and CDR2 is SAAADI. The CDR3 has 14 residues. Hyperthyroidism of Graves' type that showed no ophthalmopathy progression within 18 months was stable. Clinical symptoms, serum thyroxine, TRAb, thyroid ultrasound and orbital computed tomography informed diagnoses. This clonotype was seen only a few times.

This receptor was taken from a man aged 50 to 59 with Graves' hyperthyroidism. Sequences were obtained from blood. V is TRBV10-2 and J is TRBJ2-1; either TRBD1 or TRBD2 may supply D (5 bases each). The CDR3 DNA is TGCGCCAGCGGGGGTGGAGTCTCCTACAATGAGCAGTTCTTC. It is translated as CASGGGVSYNEQFF.